These T cell receptor beta chains were read from a single sample in a study of post-analysis software for immune sequencing data. MiXCR, applied by TCRdb to the PCR reads, yields one record per CDR3 protein. The sample contains fewer than 700,000 distinct CDR3 sequences, about 44% of which appear only once. Sequencing was performed on blood. The receptors come from a girl between 5 and 17 years old with multiple sclerosis. Both conserved end residues are part of each CDR3. D genes are given only for firm matches. Only part of the rows carry a size: once, few, many, or a class if the clone is expanded.

D: .; V: TRBV11-2; size: few; J: TRBJ1-2; DNA: TGTGCCAGCAGCTTAGCGGCTGGCTACACCTTC; CDR3: CASSLAAGYTF
D: .; V: TRBV20-1; size: once; J: TRBJ2-5; DNA: TGCAGTGCCTCAGCCGGGGAGGTCCAAGAGACCCAGTACTTC; CDR3: CSASAGEVQETQYF
D: .; V: TRBV10-3; size: .; J: TRBJ2-5; DNA: TGTGCCATTGCCGGGGACGGTAAAGAGACCCAGTACTTC; CDR3: CAIAGDGKETQYF
D: .; V: TRBV12-3/TRBV12-4; size: .; J: TRBJ1-6; DNA: TGTGCCAGCAGCCGCCTACAGCCCACCTATAATTCACCCCTCCACTTT; CDR3: CASSRLQPTYNSPLHF
D: .; V: TRBV12-3/TRBV12-4; size: .; J: TRBJ1-5; DNA: TGTGCCAGCAGTTTTGAGGGTAAATTCGAGCCCCAGCATTTT; CDR3: CASSFEGKFEPQHF
D: .; V: TRBV20-1; size: .; J: TRBJ2-1; DNA: TGCAGTGCTAGAAAACAGACGATCCTCTCCTACAATGAGCAGTTCTTC; CDR3: CSARKQTILSYNEQFF
D: TRBD2; V: TRBV20-1; size: once; J: TRBJ2-3; DNA: TGCAGTGCTAGGGTAACTAGCGCCGGAGATACGCAGTATTTT; CDR3: CSARVTSAGDTQYF
D: .; V: TRBV20-1; size: few; J: TRBJ2-7; DNA: TGCAGTGCCATGATCACAGGGAAAGGCGAGCAGTACTTC; CDR3: CSAMITGKGEQYF
D: TRBD1; V: TRBV29-1; size: few; J: TRBJ2-5; DNA: TGCAGCGCATACAGGGGCCAAGAGACCCAGTACTTC; CDR3: CSAYRGQETQYF
D: .; V: TRBV3-1; size: .; J: TRBJ2-7; DNA: TGTGCCAGCAGCCCTACAGCCGTCTACGAGCAGTACTTC; CDR3: CASSPTAVYEQYF
D: .; V: TRBV5-1; size: .; J: TRBJ2-3; DNA: TGCGCCAGCAGCTCGAACGTAGCGGTCATGGGAACAGATACGCAGTATTTT; CDR3: CASSSNVAVMGTDTQYF
D: .; V: TRBV4-1; size: few; J: TRBJ2-3; DNA: TGCGCCAGCAGCCAAGTCAAAGTGGGAGGAAACACAGATACGCAGTATTTT; CDR3: CASSQVKVGGNTDTQYF
D: .; V: TRBV2; size: .; J: TRBJ2-1; DNA: TGTGCCATCTCCTCAGGGAGGGGGCAGGAGCAGTTCTTC; CDR3: CAISSGRGQEQFF
D: .; V: TRBV12-3/TRBV12-4; size: .; J: TRBJ1-2; DNA: TGTGCCAGCAGTTTTTACAGGGTTGGCTACACCTTC; CDR3: CASSFYRVGYTF
D: TRBD2; V: TRBV7-8; size: .; J: TRBJ2-7; DNA: TGTGCCAGCAGCTCCCTAGCGGGAGCAGGGCCCTACGAGCAGTACTTC; CDR3: CASSSLAGAGPYEQYF
D: .; V: TRBV5-1; size: few; J: TRBJ1-5; DNA: TGCGCCAGCAGCTTGGATGGGGACAATCAGCCCCAGCATTTT; CDR3: CASSLDGDNQPQHF
D: .; V: TRBV10-3; size: .; J: TRBJ2-1; DNA: TGTGCCATCAGTGAGTCGGGTAAGGGGTCCTTCTACAATGAGCAGTTCTTC; CDR3: CAISESGKGSFYNEQFF
D: TRBD2; V: TRBV7-2; size: .; J: TRBJ2-7; DNA: TGTGCCAGCAGCCTAGGCTGGGGCGGGGGAACCTACGAGCAGTACTTC; CDR3: CASSLGWGGGTYEQYF